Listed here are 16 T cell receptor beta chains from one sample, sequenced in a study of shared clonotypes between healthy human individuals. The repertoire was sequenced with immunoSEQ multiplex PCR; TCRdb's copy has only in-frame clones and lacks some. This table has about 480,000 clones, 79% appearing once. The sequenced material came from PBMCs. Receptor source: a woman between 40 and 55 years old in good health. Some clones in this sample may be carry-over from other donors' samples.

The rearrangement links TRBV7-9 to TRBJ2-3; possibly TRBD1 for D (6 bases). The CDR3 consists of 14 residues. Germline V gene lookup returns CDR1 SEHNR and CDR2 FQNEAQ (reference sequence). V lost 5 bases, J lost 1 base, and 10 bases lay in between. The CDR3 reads CASSRDIGTDTQYF. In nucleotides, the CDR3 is TGTGCCAGCAGCCGGGACATCGGCACAGATACGCAGTATTTT.

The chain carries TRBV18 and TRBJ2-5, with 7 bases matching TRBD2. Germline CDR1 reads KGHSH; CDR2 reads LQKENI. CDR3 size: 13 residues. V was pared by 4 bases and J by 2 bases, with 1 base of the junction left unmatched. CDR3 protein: CASSRGLQETQYF. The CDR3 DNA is TGTGCCAGCTCACGGGGACTACAAGAGACCCAGTACTTC.

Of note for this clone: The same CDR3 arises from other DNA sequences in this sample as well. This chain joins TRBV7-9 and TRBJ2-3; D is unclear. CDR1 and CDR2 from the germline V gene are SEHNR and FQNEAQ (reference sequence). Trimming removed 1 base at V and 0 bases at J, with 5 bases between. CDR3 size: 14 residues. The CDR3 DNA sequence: TGTGCCAGCAGCTTAGTCGGCAGCACAGATACGCAGTATTTT. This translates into CASSLVGSTDTQYF.

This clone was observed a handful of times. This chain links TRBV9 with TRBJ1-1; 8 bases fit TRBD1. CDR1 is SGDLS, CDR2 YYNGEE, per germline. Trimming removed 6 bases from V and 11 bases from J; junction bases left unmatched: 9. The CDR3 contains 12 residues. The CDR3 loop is CASKGQGSPAFF. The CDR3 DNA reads TGTGCCAGCAAAGGACAGGGTTCCCCTGCTTTCTTT.

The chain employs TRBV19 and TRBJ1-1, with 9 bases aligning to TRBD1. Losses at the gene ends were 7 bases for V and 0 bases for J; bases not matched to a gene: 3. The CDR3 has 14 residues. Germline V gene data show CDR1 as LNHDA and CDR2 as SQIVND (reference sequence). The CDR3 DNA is TGTGCCAGTATCCGGGACAGGGTGAACACTGAAGCTTTCTTT. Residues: CASIRDRVNTEAFF.

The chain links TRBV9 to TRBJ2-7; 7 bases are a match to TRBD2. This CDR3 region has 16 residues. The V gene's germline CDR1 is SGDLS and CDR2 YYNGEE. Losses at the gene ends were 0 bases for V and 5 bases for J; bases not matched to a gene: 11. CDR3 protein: CASSVDARGSPNEQYF. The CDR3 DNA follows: TGTGCCAGCAGCGTAGATGCTCGCGGGAGCCCCAACGAGCAGTACTTC.

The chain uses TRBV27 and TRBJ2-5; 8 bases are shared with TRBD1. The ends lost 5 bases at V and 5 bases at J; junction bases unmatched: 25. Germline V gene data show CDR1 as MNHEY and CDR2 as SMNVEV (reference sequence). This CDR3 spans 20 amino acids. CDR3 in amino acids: CASSLLPPLKDRASEETQYF. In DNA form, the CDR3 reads TGTGCCAGCAGTCTGTTACCCCCCTTAAAGGACAGGGCCAGCGAGGAGACCCAGTACTTC.

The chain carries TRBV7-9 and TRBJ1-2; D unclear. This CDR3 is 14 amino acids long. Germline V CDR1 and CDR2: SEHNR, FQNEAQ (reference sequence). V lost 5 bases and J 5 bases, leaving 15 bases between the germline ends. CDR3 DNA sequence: TGTGCCAGCAGCCCCGGTAACGCCAGATATGGCTACACCTTC. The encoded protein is CASSPGNARYGYTF.

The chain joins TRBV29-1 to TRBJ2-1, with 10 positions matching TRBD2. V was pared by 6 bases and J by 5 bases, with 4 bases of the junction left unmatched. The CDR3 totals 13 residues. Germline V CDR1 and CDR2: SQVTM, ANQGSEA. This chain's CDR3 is CSVRLAGDNEQFF. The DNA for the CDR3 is TGCAGCGTCCGCCTAGCGGGGGACAATGAGCAGTTCTTC.

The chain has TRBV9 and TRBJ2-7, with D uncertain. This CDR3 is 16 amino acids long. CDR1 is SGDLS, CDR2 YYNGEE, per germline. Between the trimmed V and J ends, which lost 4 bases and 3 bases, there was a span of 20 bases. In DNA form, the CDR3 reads TGTGCCAGCAGCCCCCGAATGAGCGAGAACTTCTACGAGCAGTACTTC. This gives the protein CASSPRMSENFYEQYF.

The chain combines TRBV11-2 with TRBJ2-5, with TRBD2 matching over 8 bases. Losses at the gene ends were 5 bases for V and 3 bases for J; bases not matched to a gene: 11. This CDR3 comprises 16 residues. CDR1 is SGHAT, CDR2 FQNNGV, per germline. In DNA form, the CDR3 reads TGTGCCAGCAGCCTACACCCACCGGGGGGGGAAGAGACCCAGTACTTC. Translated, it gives CASSLHPPGGEETQYF.

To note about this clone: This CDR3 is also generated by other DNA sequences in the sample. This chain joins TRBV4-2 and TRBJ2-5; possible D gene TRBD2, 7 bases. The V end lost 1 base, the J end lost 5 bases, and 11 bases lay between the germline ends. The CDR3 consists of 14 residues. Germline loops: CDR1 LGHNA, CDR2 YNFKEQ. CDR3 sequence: CASSQGTRGETQYF. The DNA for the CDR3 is TGTGCCAGCAGCCAAGGGACTAGGGGGGAGACCCAGTACTTC.

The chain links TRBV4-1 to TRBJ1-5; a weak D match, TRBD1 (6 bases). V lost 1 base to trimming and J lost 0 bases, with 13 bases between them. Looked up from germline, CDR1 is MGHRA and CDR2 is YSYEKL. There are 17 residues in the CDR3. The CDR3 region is CASSQGGQGISNQPQHF. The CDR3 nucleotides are TGCGCCAGCAGCCAAGGTGGGCAGGGGATTAGCAATCAGCCCCAGCATTTT.

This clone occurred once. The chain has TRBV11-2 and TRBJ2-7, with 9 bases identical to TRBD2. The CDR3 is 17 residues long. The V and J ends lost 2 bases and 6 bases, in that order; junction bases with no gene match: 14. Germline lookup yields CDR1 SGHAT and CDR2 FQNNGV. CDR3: CASSLLVAGAGACEQYF. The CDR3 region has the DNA TGTGCCAGCAGCTTATTGGTAGCGGGAGCGGGGGCCTGCGAGCAGTACTTC.

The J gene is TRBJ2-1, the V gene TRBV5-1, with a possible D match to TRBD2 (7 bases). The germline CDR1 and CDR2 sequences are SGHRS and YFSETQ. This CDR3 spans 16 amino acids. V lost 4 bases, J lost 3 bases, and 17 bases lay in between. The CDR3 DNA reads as TGCGCCAGCAGCCCCTGGGGGAGGGGGAACTACAATGAGCAGTTCTTC. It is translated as CASSPWGRGNYNEQFF.

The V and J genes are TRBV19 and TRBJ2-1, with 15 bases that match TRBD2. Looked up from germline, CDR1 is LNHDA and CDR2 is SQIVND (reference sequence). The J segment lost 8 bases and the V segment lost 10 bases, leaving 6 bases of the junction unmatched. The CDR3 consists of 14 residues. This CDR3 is CATRRTSGRDEQFF. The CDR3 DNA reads TGTGCCACCAGACGGACTAGCGGGAGGGATGAGCAGTTCTTC.